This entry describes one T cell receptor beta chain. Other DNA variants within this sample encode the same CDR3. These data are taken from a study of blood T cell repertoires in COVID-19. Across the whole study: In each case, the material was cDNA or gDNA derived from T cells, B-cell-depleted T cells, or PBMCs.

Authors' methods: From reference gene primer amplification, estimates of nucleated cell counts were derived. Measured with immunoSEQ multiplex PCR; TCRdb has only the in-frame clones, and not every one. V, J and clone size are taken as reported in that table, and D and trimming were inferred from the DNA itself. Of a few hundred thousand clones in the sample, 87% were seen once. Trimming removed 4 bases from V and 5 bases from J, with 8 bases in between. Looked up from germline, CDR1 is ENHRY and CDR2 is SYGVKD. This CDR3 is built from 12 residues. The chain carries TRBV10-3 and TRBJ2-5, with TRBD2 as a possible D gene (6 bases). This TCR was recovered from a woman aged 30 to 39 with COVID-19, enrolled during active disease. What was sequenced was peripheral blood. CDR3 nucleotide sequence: TGTGCCATCAGTGCAGGAGGGGAGACCCAGTACTTC. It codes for CAISAGGETQYF.